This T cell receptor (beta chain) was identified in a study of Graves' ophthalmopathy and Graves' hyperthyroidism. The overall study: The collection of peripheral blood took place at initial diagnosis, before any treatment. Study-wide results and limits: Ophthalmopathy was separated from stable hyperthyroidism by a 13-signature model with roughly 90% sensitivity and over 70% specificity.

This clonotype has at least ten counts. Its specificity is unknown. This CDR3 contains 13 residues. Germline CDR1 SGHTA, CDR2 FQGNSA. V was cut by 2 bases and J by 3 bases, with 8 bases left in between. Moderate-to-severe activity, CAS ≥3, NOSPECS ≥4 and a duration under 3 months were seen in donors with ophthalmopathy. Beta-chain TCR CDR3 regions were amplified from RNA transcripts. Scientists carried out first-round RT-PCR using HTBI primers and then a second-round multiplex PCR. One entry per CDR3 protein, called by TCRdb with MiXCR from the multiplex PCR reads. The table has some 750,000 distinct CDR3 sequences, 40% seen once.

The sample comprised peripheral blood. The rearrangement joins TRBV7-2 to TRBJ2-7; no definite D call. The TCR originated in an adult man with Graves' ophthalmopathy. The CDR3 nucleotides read TGTGCCAGCAGCTTACGGACGGGCTACGAGCAGTACTTC. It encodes CASSLRTGYEQYF. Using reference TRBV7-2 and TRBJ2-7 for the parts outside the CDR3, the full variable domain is GAGVSQSPSNKVTEKGKDVELRCDPISGHTALYWYRQSLGQGLEFLIYFQGNSAPDKSGLPSDRFSAERTGGSVSTLTIQRTQQEDSAVYLCASSLRTGYEQYFGPGTRLTVT.